The source of this T cell receptor beta chain is a study of T-cell memory formation after mild COVID-19. Each CDR3 protein gets one entry after TCRdb re-called the 5' RACE reads with MiXCR. The sample has 70,000 to 100,000 distinct CDR3 sequences; about 12% are singletons. Germline CDR1 MNHEY, CDR2 SVGAGI. CDR3 length: 14 residues. Between the trimmed V and J ends, which lost 3 bases and 1 base, there was a span of 9 bases. The sample holds a few counts of this clonotype. The chain links TRBV6-5 to TRBJ2-5, with D perhaps TRBD1 or TRBD2 (5 bases each). The sequenced sample was PBMCs or a T cell subset sorted from them (not recorded which). This clonotype was obtained from an adult woman who had mild COVID-19 (a few samples of this study predate the infection). Cell type and time point are not known. Written as DNA, the CDR3 is TGTGCCAGCAGTTATACGGGGCTCCAAGAGACCCAGTACTTC. Translation gives CASSYTGLQETQYF.